This paragraph reports one T cell receptor beta chain. The specificity of this receptor is unknown. This specimen belongs to a study of human CD8 memory T cell subsets (TCRdb year 2020). For context, the study as a whole: To assess how stem-like (TSTEM), progenitor exhausted-like (TPEX) and effector memory CD8+ T cell subsets are clonally related, the TCRbeta repertoires of these three subsets were compared. TCRbeta repertoires were obtained from TSTEM, TPEX and effector memory subsets contributed by each of about 6 donors. Broader findings and caveats from the paper: Although both stem-like subsets shared clonotypes with effector memory cells, the overlap between TSTEM and TPEX repertoires was minimal, suggesting distinct antigen spectra for the TSTEM and TPEX subsets. Greater repertoire diversity in TSTEM than in TPEX subsets was suggested by Chao1 estimates, potentially reflecting a broader range of specificities. Normalized Shannon-Wiener diversity was similarly high in TSTEM and TPEX subsets, while effector memory subsets were less diverse by comparison. Sequencing was limited to TCRbeta chains, and the repertoire comparisons were based on six or seven donors analyzed with paired t-tests and Bonferroni correction.

From the germline V gene, CDR1 is SGHTA and CDR2 is FQGNSA. Including cysteine and phenylalanine, the CDR3 has 18 amino acids. No nucleotide data were recorded. A Human TCR Profiling Kit was used to prepare UMI-labeled 5' RACE TCRbeta libraries. The same number of PCR cycles was used to prepare all TCRbeta libraries in parallel. Regarding the original processing steps: Between roughly 2,800 and 18,000 functional CDR3beta clonotypes were contained in each TCRbeta library. MIGEC 1.2.9 was used for UMI extraction and consensus assembly, with a minimum of three reads required per UMI. MiXCR 3.0.3 was used to extract in-frame CDR3beta repertoires. Diversity metrics were computed in VDJtools 1.2.1 after downsampling each sample to 42,000 randomly selected UMIs. For each sample pair, the repertoire overlap metrics D, R and F2 were calculated in VDJtools using the top 3,000 clones. Reads reprocessed by TCRdb are summarized as one entry per CDR3 protein sequence, and DNA is absent. TCRdb, not the original authors, processed these V and J calls. The table for this sample lists 9,500 to 15,000 distinct CDR3 sequences. 14% of the sample is held by the ten biggest clonotypes.

Density gradient separation was used to isolate peripheral blood mononuclear cells from healthy donor buffy coats. Negative magnetic separation using EasySep or MojoSort CD8+ T cell isolation kits was how the study enriched total CD8+ T cells. For each subset, total RNA was extracted using an RNeasy Mini Kit from duplicate vials of some 160,000 sorted CD8+ T cells. The PBMCs were used fresh or after being cryopreserved in fetal bovine serum with around 10% DMSO. Fluorescence-activated cell sorting on a FACSAria III was used to sort the CD8+ T cell subsets to purity. Material for sequencing was CD8+ T cells from PBMCs. The rearranged chain carries TRBV7-2 and TRBJ2-7; TCRdb returns TRBD2, unconfirmable since there is no DNA. This clonotype was obtained from a human donor in good health. The CDR3 region: CASSLVRAGLPPYYEQYF.